Presented here are 27 T cell receptor beta chains from one specimen sequenced in a study of sequential checkpoint blockade in melanoma (dated by TCRdb to 2018 to 2020). The treatment or condition label for this specimen denotes: randomized to nivolumab then ipilimumab (arm A) or the reverse (arm B). The receptor library was made with the immunoSEQ multiplex PCR assay. Entries here come from immuneACCESS through TCRdb and include only in-frame sequences with V and J called. Some clones fail to appear in such tables; in the studies checked, an unresolved V gene covers under half of the shortfall, and the cause of the remainder is unknown. A total of 25,000 to 30,000 clones appear in this sample, 75% to 85% of them only once. About a sixth of the sample is in the top ten clones. Material: CD8+ T cells sorted from blood (inferred from file names), obtained from a patient given nivolumab and ipilimumab in sequence. Every receptor here comes from a human donor with melanoma.

Only a few counts were recorded for this clone. The V and J genes are TRBV23-1 and TRBJ1-2; TRBD1 agrees at 7 bases. TRBV23-1 is labeled an ORF, and its function is uncertain. The CDR3 runs 13 residues. J lost 0 bases, V lost 10 bases, and 5 bases had no gene match. The CDR3 loop reads CATEDRSNYGYTF. In DNA, the CDR3 is TGCGCCACTGAGGACAGGTCTAACTATGGCTACACCTTC.

The gene calls are TRBV7-8 and TRBJ2-7; no clear D gene. Germline CDR1 SGHVS, CDR2 FQNEAQ. Trimming left V 1 base short and J 3 bases short, with 4 bases between. CDR3 length equals 12 residues. CDR3 amino acids: CASSLVLYEQYF. The DNA for the CDR3 is TGTGCCAGCAGCTTAGTACTCTACGAGCAGTACTTC.

The CDR3 bases are TGTGCCAGCAGTTTCGGGACTAGCGCCCCGAGGCAGTACTTC. Protein product: CASSFGTSAPRQYF. The chain has TRBV28 and TRBJ2-7; 10 bases line up with TRBD2. There are 14 residues in the CDR3. Germline CDR1 is MDHEN and CDR2 is SYDVKM. After removal of 3 bases from V and 9 bases from J, the junction contained 8 bases not matched to a gene.

The gene calls are TRBV4-3 and TRBJ1-2; 11 bases map to TRBD1. Germline V gene lookup returns CDR1 LGHNA and CDR2 YSLEER. V lost 1 base, J lost 7 bases, and 8 bases stayed unmatched. This CDR3 is built from 16 residues. The DNA of the CDR3 is TGCGCCAGCAGCCAAGTAACCGGGACAGGGGGTACTGGCTACACCTTC. This encodes CASSQVTGTGGTGYTF.

The chain has TRBV5-8 and TRBJ1-2; the D gene is possibly TRBD1 (6 bases). V was cut by 4 bases and J by 2 bases, with 15 bases left in between. Germline CDR1 and CDR2: SGHTS and YDEGEE. This CDR3 region has 15 residues. Here the CDR3 reads CASSPGQGLNYGYTF. CDR3 in DNA: TGTGCCAGCAGCCCCGGGCAGGGGCTAAACTATGGCTACACCTTC.

The chain joins TRBV11-2 to TRBJ2-7; 7 bases map to TRBD1. This CDR3 has 16 residues. The germline V gene has CDR1 SGHAT and CDR2 FQNNGV. V was pared by 1 base and J by 3 bases, with 9 bases of the junction left unmatched. CDR3 bases: TGTGCCAGCAGCTTAGTTGGGACAGAGGTAGACTACGAGCAGTACTTC. Encoded protein: CASSLVGTEVDYEQYF.

The V call is TRBV27, the J call TRBJ1-2; 10 bases fit TRBD1. There are 14 residues in the CDR3. Germline lookup yields CDR1 MNHEY and CDR2 SMNVEV (reference sequence). V dropped 7 bases and J dropped 6; count of bases not matched to a gene: 8. The CDR3 is CASNRQGASHGYTF. In DNA, the CDR3 is TGTGCCAGCAATCGACAGGGGGCGTCCCATGGCTACACCTTC.

The chain links TRBV19 to TRBJ2-7; D may be TRBD2 (7 bases). Germline CDR1 LNHDA, CDR2 SQIVND (reference sequence). Trimming pared 11 bases from V and 3 bases from J, leaving 17 bases between. CDR3 size: 13 residues. The CDR3 nucleotides read TGTGCCGCGGGGGCGGGGCGGGACTACGAGCAGTACTTC. The encoded protein is CAAGAGRDYEQYF.

This clone turned up a few times. J is TRBJ2-3 and V is TRBV7-8, with D tentatively TRBD2 (6 bases). Germline CDR1 SGHVS, CDR2 FQNEAQ. Trimming left V 5 bases short and J 1 base short, with 19 bases between. The CDR3 sequence is 17 residues long. CDR3 DNA: TGTGCCAGCAGCGTGCCAAGTAGCGGTTCTCGCACAGATACGCAGTATTTT. Residues: CASSVPSSGSRTDTQYF. The full variable domain, in which reference TRBV7-8 and TRBJ2-3 provide the parts outside the CDR3, is GAGVSQSPRYKVAKRGQDVALRCDPISGHVSLFWYQQALGQGPEFLTYFQNEAQLDKSGLPSDRFFAERPEGSVSTLKIQRTQQEDSAVYLCASSVPSSGSRTDTQYFGPGTRLTVL.

The table lists this clone with a few counts. The chain combines TRBV4-3 with TRBJ2-6, with TRBD1 identical over 9 bases. The CDR3 spans 17 residues. The germline CDR1 and CDR2 sequences are LGHNA and YSLEER. V lost 2 bases to trimming and J lost 0 bases; unmatched junction nucleotides: 2. The CDR3 loop is CASSQWTGDSGANVLTF. CDR3 in DNA: TGCGCCAGCAGCCAATGGACAGGGGACTCTGGGGCCAACGTCCTGACTTTC.

The gene calls are TRBV4-2 and TRBJ1-1; 11 bases line up with TRBD1. CDR1 is LGHNA, CDR2 YNFKEQ, per germline. The V and J ends lost 0 bases and 4 bases, in that order; junction bases with no gene match: 4. There are 16 residues in the CDR3. The CDR3 DNA sequence: TGTGCCAGCAGCCAAGACCCTGGGACAGGGGGCACTGAAGCTTTCTTT. Amino acids: CASSQDPGTGGTEAFF.

The chain uses TRBV19 and TRBJ2-3, with a weak D call TRBD1 (6 bases). V was cut by 5 bases and J by 4 bases, with 13 bases left in between. CDR3 length: 14 amino acids. Germline V gene sequence: CDR1 LNHDA, CDR2 SQIVND (reference sequence). CDR3 in DNA: TGTGCCAGTAGTCTTACAGGGAACGCAGATACGCAGTATTTT. Translating it yields CASSLTGNADTQYF.

This chain links TRBV6-5 with TRBJ1-2; D is ambiguous. V was pared by 3 bases and J by 4 bases, with 9 bases between. The CDR3 extends over 13 amino acids. Per germline, CDR1 MNHEY and CDR2 SVGAGI. CDR3 residues: CASSYKTGYGYTF. CDR3 nucleotides: TGTGCCAGCAGTTATAAAACGGGCTATGGCTACACCTTC.

This rearrangement joins TRBV4-2 to TRBJ2-5; tentative D call: TRBD2 (7 bases). CDR3 length equals 16 residues. CDR1 is LGHNA and CDR2 is YNFKEQ in the germline V gene. Trimming removed 4 bases from V and 6 bases from J, with 21 bases in between. The CDR3, as DNA: TGTGCCAGCAGCCGGCGAGTGGGGGGGGGCGAGAAGACCCAGTACTTC. It translates to CASSRRVGGGEKTQYF.

This chain joins TRBV19 and TRBJ2-5; 11 nucleotides match TRBD2. Matching the DNA end better, TRBJ2-7 makes the J call doubtful. This CDR3 is 13 amino acids long. CDR1 is LNHDA, CDR2 SQIVND, per germline (reference sequence). The CDR3 nucleotides are TGTGCCAGTAGTGTGGGACTAGCGGTCGAGCAGTACTTC. Translating gives CASSVGLAVEQYF.

The gene calls are TRBV18 and TRBJ1-2, with 9 bases aligning to TRBD1. This CDR3 is 16 amino acids long. The trim removed 3 bases at V and 0 bases at J, leaving 5 bases unmatched. Germline V gene lookup returns CDR1 KGHSH and CDR2 LQKENI. CDR3 protein: CASSPKGDRANYGYTF. The CDR3 region has the DNA TGTGCCAGCTCACCTAAGGGGGACAGGGCTAACTATGGCTACACCTTC.

The chain joins TRBV4-3 to TRBJ1-5; tentative D call: TRBD1 (6 bases). There are 14 residues in the CDR3. The germline V gene encodes CDR1 LGHNA and CDR2 YSLEER. V gave up 4 bases and J gave up 0 bases, with 7 bases separating them. The CDR3 reads CASSRDTSNQPQHF. The CDR3 bases are TGCGCCAGCAGCCGGGACACTAGCAATCAGCCCCAGCATTTT.

The chain carries TRBV9 and TRBJ2-3; perhaps TRBD2 as D (6 bases). V shed 4 bases and J shed 0 bases, with 12 bases lying between them. Per the germline V gene, CDR1 is SGDLS and CDR2 is YYNGEE. The length of the CDR3 is 15 residues. CDR3 sequence reads: CASSSGGSSTDTQYF. In DNA form, the CDR3 reads TGTGCCAGCAGCTCCGGGGGAAGCAGCACAGATACGCAGTATTTT.

V usage is TRBV11-2 and J usage is TRBJ2-7, with D hard to call. Germline CDR1 is SGHAT and CDR2 is FQNNGV. Between the trimmed V and J ends, which lost 8 bases and 4 bases, there was a span of 18 bases. The CDR3 loop spans 14 amino acids. The CDR3 is CASEGEDAFYEQYF. CDR3 nucleotides: TGTGCCAGCGAAGGAGAAGACGCCTTTTACGAGCAGTACTTC.

The chain combines TRBV9 with TRBJ1-2; 11 positions match TRBD1. The ends lost 2 bases at V and 7 bases at J; junction bases unmatched: 10. Germline-derived CDR1 and CDR2 are SGDLS and YYNGEE. CDR3 length: 16 residues. The CDR3 loop reads CASSVTTGTGGGGYTF. As DNA, the CDR3 is TGTGCCAGCAGCGTGACAACCGGGACAGGGGGAGGTGGCTACACCTTC. The whole variable domain, remainder taken from reference TRBV9 and TRBJ1-2, is DSGVTQTPKHLITATGQRVTLRCSPRSGDLSVYWYQQSLDQGLQFLIQYYNGEERAKGNILERFSAQQFPDLHSELNLSSLELGDSALYFCASSVTTGTGGGGYTFGSGTRLTVV.

As to this clone: The same CDR3 is also encoded by other DNA sequences in this sample. The genes are TRBV11-2 and TRBJ2-7, with D unresolved. CDR3 length: 13 amino acids. Per the germline V gene, CDR1 is SGHAT and CDR2 is FQNNGV. Trimming cost V 5 bases and J 0 bases, with 8 bases left between them. This chain's CDR3 is CASSLGPSYEQYF. CDR3 in DNA: TGTGCCAGCAGCCTAGGGCCCTCCTACGAGCAGTACTTC.

V gene TRBV18 combines with J gene TRBJ2-3; 11 bases agree with TRBD1. The CDR3 totals 16 residues. The trim removed 3 bases at V and 5 bases at J, leaving 7 bases unmatched. Per germline, CDR1 KGHSH and CDR2 LQKENI. CDR3 nucleotide sequence: TGTGCCAGCTCACCGACCTGGGACAGGGGGAAAGATACGCAGTATTTT. Protein sequence: CASSPTWDRGKDTQYF.

This chain connects TRBV29-1 to TRBJ2-2; D call uncertain. Per germline, CDR1 SQVTM and CDR2 ANQGSEA. There are 11 residues in the CDR3. V was shortened by 7 bases and J by 7 bases, with 10 bases between the two germline ends. The CDR3, as DNA: TGCAGCGCTAGGTTCGGCGGGGAGCTGTTTTTT. This gives the protein CSARFGGELFF.

The CDR3 sequence is CASSRQGQGSAEQYF. CDR3 bases: TGTGCCAGCAGCCGCCAGGGACAGGGCTCGGCCGAGCAGTACTTC. This chain uses TRBV2 with TRBJ2-7; 9 bases map to TRBD1. V trimming: 6 bases; J trimming: 6 bases; junction bases outside the gene matches: 12. CDR1 is SNHLY, CDR2 FYNNEI, per germline. CDR3 length: 15 amino acids.

This clone was counted once. V usage is TRBV6-6 and J usage is TRBJ1-2; 8 bases match TRBD1. In germline, CDR1 is MNHNY, CDR2 SVGAGI (reference sequence). V trimming: 0 bases; J trimming: 5 bases; junction bases outside the gene matches: 8. The CDR3 runs to 16 residues. CDR3 DNA: TGTGCCAGCAGTTACTCAGCTTCAGGGGGCGTGTATGGCTACACCTTC. Protein product: CASSYSASGGVYGYTF.

The chain employs TRBV5-1 and TRBJ2-7, with D possibly being TRBD2 (6 bases). The germline V gene has CDR1 SGHRS and CDR2 YFSETQ. Trimming took 3 bases from V and 0 from J, leaving 10 bases between them. The CDR3 is made up of 14 amino acids. CDR3 nucleotide sequence: TGCGCCAGCAGCTACAGTAGCGGCTCCTACGAGCAGTACTTC. This encodes CASSYSSGSYEQYF.

The chain links TRBV27 to TRBJ1-5, with D unclear. CDR3 size: 14 residues. Per the germline V gene, CDR1 is MNHEY and CDR2 is SMNVEV (reference sequence). Trimming took 5 bases from V and 3 from J, leaving 11 bases between them. CDR3: CASSVPGINQPQHF. Here the CDR3 DNA reads TGTGCCAGCAGTGTGCCGGGTATCAATCAGCCCCAGCATTTT.